This TCR beta chain was identified during a study of T cell responses to AZD1222 COVID-19 vaccine. Between the trimmed V and J ends, which lost 4 bases and 5 bases, there was a span of 14 bases. This CDR3 comprises 14 residues. Germline loops: CDR1 MNHEY, CDR2 SMNVEV (reference sequence). Findings of the study overall: Among spike-specific TCRs, nearly half reportedly target unmutated variant regions. The number of AZD1222 recipients seropositive at baseline was only 6 or 7. White British people made up most donors, females outnumbered males, and clonal diversity was possibly underestimated. The peak T cell response came first, and repertoires were sampled only after it.

On this clone itself: As yet, its antigen is unknown.

Assay used: immunoSEQ multiplex PCR; TCRdb lists only in-frame clones, some missing. The data show around 110,000 clones, roughly nine tenths seen once. The TCR comes from an adult who received the AZD1222 COVID-19 vaccine. V usage is TRBV27 and J usage is TRBJ2-5; D possibly corresponds to TRBD2 (6 bases). The sequenced sample was peripheral blood, obtained 28 days after the second AZD1222 dose. This chain's CDR3 is CASSYGRGWETQYF. The CDR3 nucleotides are TGTGCCAGCAGTTACGGGCGGGGCTGGGAGACCCAGTACTTC.